This T cell receptor beta chain came from a study of OX40 agonist ivuxolimab in advanced cancers. CDR3 size: 14 residues. Germline V gives CDR1 SQVTM, CDR2 ANQGSEA. V lost 7 bases and J lost 4; bases outside the gene matches: 6. Assay: immunoSEQ multiplex PCR; the TCRdb copy retains only in-frame clones and omits some. The table records more than 80,000 clones, about 89% of them present only once. This clonotype originated in an adult with an advanced solid tumor such as melanoma, head and neck, liver or kidney cancer. Sequencing was performed on CD4+ or CD8+ T cells sorted from blood, taken in a trial of the OX40 agonist ivuxolimab. The chain joins TRBV29-1 to TRBJ2-1; 11 bases map to TRBD2. CDR3 in amino acids: CSAPLAGAYNEQFF. CDR3 DNA sequence: TGCAGCGCTCCACTAGCGGGAGCATACAATGAGCAGTTCTTC.